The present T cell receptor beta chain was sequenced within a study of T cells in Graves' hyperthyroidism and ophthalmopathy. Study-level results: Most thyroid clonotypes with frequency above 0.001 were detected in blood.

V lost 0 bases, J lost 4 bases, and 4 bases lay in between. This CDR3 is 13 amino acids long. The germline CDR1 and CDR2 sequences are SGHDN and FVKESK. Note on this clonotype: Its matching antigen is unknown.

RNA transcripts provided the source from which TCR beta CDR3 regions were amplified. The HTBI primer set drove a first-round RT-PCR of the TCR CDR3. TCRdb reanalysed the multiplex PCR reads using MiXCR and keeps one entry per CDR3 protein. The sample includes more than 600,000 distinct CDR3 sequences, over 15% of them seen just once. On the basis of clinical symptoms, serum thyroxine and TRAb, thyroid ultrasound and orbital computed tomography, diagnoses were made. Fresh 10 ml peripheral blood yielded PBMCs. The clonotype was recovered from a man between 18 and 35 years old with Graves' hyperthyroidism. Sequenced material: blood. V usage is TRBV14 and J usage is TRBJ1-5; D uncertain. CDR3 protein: CASSQDQNQPQHF. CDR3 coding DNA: TGTGCCAGCAGCCAAGACCAGAATCAGCCCCAGCATTTT. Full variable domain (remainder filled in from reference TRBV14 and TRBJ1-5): EAGVTQFPSHSVIEKGQTVTLRCDPISGHDNLYWYRRVMGKEIKFLLHFVKESKQDESGMPNNRFLAERTGGTYSTLKVQPAELEDSGVYFCASSQDQNQPQHFGDGTRLSIL.